This TCR beta chain was captured by sequencing in a study of T cell repertoires in cytomegalovirus infection (dated by TCRdb to between 2018 and 2020). Regarding the research as a whole: Recently identified HLA-C-restricted CMV epitopes, whose presentation resists viral immunomodulation, were targeted by peptide stimulations together with well-studied HLA-B-restricted epitopes. Because public TCR beta signatures pointed to carriage of CMV infection together with the matching HLA type, the HLA type of each donor mattered for the analysis.

Taken with the paper, the label for treatment or condition translates to: in vitro stimulation with specific CMV peptide epitopes to enrich CMV-specific T cells. Turning to this clonotype: Its antigen is still unknown. No base qualities exist here, and no much larger clone lies one base off it.

Deletion took 3 bases off V and 3 bases off J, with a span of 16 bases between the germline ends. Based on the germline V gene, the CDR1 and CDR2 sequences are SGDLS and YYNGEE. From its cysteine to its phenylalanine, the CDR3 spans 15 amino acids. CDR3 DNA is the only sequence kept; it has 45 bases, read in frame from the first base. Beyond this particular receptor, the publication reports: Carriers of CMV infection plus the relevant HLA type were discriminated by the cumulative frequency of public TCR beta family members in the study cohort and in an independent approximately 340-donor cohort. The ex vivo response was dominated by HLA-C-restricted CMV-specific TCR beta clonotypes, which also provided the single most frequent clonotype in two of eight donors.

TCRdb records Illumina HiSeq 1500 as the sequencer. Through fastp at Q25 and MiXCR, TCRdb rebuilt clones from the public reads, retaining in-frame beta chains. CDR3 protein duplicates are merged, each entry listing the most common genes and DNA. The table for this sample lists around 750,000 distinct CDR3 sequences; roughly 33% of them were counted only once. The leading ten clones occupy around 11% of the sample. The source was cultured CD8+ T cells from PBMCs, collected from culture after CMV antigen stimulation. Here the chain combines TRBV9 and TRBJ2-7; the D element could tentatively be TRBD1 or TRBD2, as 6 bases agree for each. This TCR came from a human donor in good health (CMV status not recorded). Some clones in this sample may be carry-over from other donors' samples. The DNA is as follows: TGTGCCAGCAGCGCTAAGAGGGGGGCTATCTACGAGCAGTACTTC. It encodes CASSAKRGAIYEQYF.